This T cell receptor (beta chain) was documented in a study of blood T cell repertoires in COVID-19 (TCRdb year 2020). Regarding the study in general: Collaborator samples came from the United States, Italy and Spain and covered acute and convalescent phases of COVID-19. A freely available public database, intended as a resource for researchers studying the immune response to SARS-CoV-2, is where the repertoires were released. The sample metadata nearly always contained a de-identified subject ID, COVID-19 status, age in years and sex. Deeply sampled blood TCRbeta repertoires from subjects exposed to, actively infected with, or recovered from COVID-19 were included in the dataset. The samples were drawn from the first 160 participants of the ongoing ImmuneRACE study and from over a thousand subjects provided by 6 global collaborators. The material from the prospective study consisted of cDNA or gDNA derived from T cells, B-cell-depleted T cells, or PBMCs. Where HLA class I and class II types were available, the types were taken from metadata supplied by the sample provider, not from assay-based typing. Overall study outcomes, separate from this receptor: How much clinical and demographic metadata was included differed by source and by participant, and the metadata was provided uncurated.

TCRbeta CDR3 regions were amplified from genomic DNA using the immunoSEQ Assay, a bias-controlled multiplex PCR. On the study's bioinformatics: The number of nucleated cells in each sample was estimated by amplification of reference gene primers within the assay. To quantify the absolute abundance of each unique TCRbeta CDR3 rearrangement, sequence reads were collapsed and filtered. For each sample, productive Simpson clonality was calculated as the square root of Simpson's diversity index across productive rearrangements. This immuneACCESS table, as held by TCRdb, lists in-frame sequences with V and J called but not all clones. Of the missing ones, under half trace to an unresolved V gene in checked studies; the others have no known cause. That table supplies the V and J calls and clone size; D and trimming were determined from the DNA. Counted in this sample were roughly 50,000 clones; about nine tenths of them appeared once. 7.5% to 10% of the sample is in the top ten clones.

Each collaborating institution followed its own protocols to collect whole blood in K2EDTA tubes. For TCRbeta analysis, collaborators shipped samples as frozen whole blood, isolated PBMCs, or DNA extracted from either of those sample types. In the case of this clone: No antigen is known for it. The record has no base qualities; no much larger clone is one base away.

CDR1 is given as KGHDR and CDR2 as SFDVKD, both from the germline V gene. The CDR3, from cysteine to phenylalanine, totals 18 residues. The retained sequence is limited to the CDR3, 54 bases, with the frame set at the first base. V ends up 9 bases short and J 1 base short, with an unmatched junction base count of 20. The V and J segments used are TRBV24-1 and TRBJ2-7, with 7 bases matching TRBD1. The sample was peripheral blood. This clonotype originated in a woman aged 40 to 55 with active COVID-19. The DNA reads as follows: TGTGCCACCGTCGCGACGAATGCCCCGGGACAGAAATCCTACGAGCAGTACTTC. This codes for CATVATNAPGQKSYEQYF.